These T cell receptor beta chains were read from a single sample in a study of shared clonotypes between healthy human individuals. Sequenced by immunoSEQ multiplex PCR; TCRdb stores in-frame clones only, minus some. The sample records 800,000 to 1,200,000 clones, about four fifths being singletons. Sequencing input: memory CD4+ T cells from PBMCs. The receptors stem from a man between 18 and 35 years old in good health. Some clones in this sample may be carry-over from other donors' samples. The CDR3 runs from the conserved cysteine through the conserved F or W. The D gene is left open where the match is weak. The size of a clone is reported for some rows only, either as once, few or many, or as a class for expanded clones.

V gene: TRBV11-2
J gene: TRBJ1-1
clone size: NA
D gene: NA
CDR3 DNA: TGTGCCAGCAGCTTTTCCACCGGGACGAACACTGAAGCTTTCTTT
CDR3 protein: CASSFSTGTNTEAFF

V gene: TRBV11-2
J gene: TRBJ2-7
clone size: few
D gene: NA
CDR3 DNA: TGTGCCAGCAGCCGTCCCAGGGGATCCTACGAGCAGTACTTC
CDR3 protein: CASSRPRGSYEQYF

V gene: TRBV7-3
J gene: TRBJ2-3
clone size: NA
D gene: TRBD2
CDR3 DNA: TGTGCCAGCAGCTTGGGACTAGCTTTTACAGATACGCAGTATTTT
CDR3 protein: CASSLGLAFTDTQYF

V gene: TRBV7-2
J gene: TRBJ1-3
clone size: NA
D gene: NA
CDR3 DNA: TGTGCCAGCAGCTTCCTATACACCATATATTTT
CDR3 protein: CASSFLYTIYF

V gene: TRBV5-1
J gene: TRBJ1-4
clone size: NA
D gene: NA
CDR3 DNA: TGCGCCAGCAGCCGAGGGACACCAACTACAACTAATGAAAAACTGTTTTTT
CDR3 protein: CASSRGTPTTTNEKLFF

V gene: TRBV28
J gene: TRBJ1-2
clone size: NA
D gene: NA
CDR3 DNA: TGTGCCAGCAGTGTCCACAGGGACTATGGCTACACCTTC
CDR3 protein: CASSVHRDYGYTF

V gene: TRBV5-1
J gene: TRBJ2-3
clone size: once
D gene: NA
CDR3 DNA: TGCGCCAGCAATTTGGGGGGCGCGAGCACAGATACGCAGTATTTT
CDR3 protein: CASNLGGASTDTQYF

V gene: TRBV11-2
J gene: TRBJ2-7
clone size: NA
D gene: NA
CDR3 DNA: TGTGCCAGCAGCACCCGCTCCATGTCCCCCGAGCAGTACTTC
CDR3 protein: CASSTRSMSPEQYF

V gene: TRBV19
J gene: TRBJ2-1
clone size: NA
D gene: TRBD2
CDR3 DNA: TGTGCCAGTACCGCTTACCGGTCACTCGGGACTAGCGGAGGCTACAATGAGCAGTTCTTC
CDR3 protein: CASTAYRSLGTSGGYNEQFF

V gene: TRBV7-9
J gene: TRBJ2-7
clone size: NA
D gene: TRBD2
CDR3 DNA: TGTGCCAGCAGCTGGGGAGCGGGAGGGCCTTACGAGCAGTACTTC
CDR3 protein: CASSWGAGGPYEQYF

V gene: TRBV7-8
J gene: TRBJ2-1
clone size: NA
D gene: NA
CDR3 DNA: TGTGCCAGCAGCTTAAAGCGGACGAACAATGAGCAGTTCTTC
CDR3 protein: CASSLKRTNNEQFF

V gene: TRBV2
J gene: TRBJ1-4
clone size: NA
D gene: NA
CDR3 DNA: TGTGCCAGCAGTGTTAATGGGCAGCATGATGAAAAACTGTTTTTT
CDR3 protein: CASSVNGQHDEKLFF

V gene: TRBV6-5
J gene: TRBJ2-7
clone size: NA
D gene: TRBD2
CDR3 DNA: TGTGCCAGCAGTTACTCCGGCGGGAGGGCGCTCGAGCAGTACTTC
CDR3 protein: CASSYSGGRALEQYF

V gene: TRBV5-1
J gene: TRBJ2-7
clone size: NA
D gene: NA
CDR3 DNA: TGCGCCAGCAGCTTGGGGGGGATGGCTAGCTACGAGCAGTACTTC
CDR3 protein: CASSLGGMASYEQYF

V gene: TRBV9
J gene: TRBJ2-1
clone size: NA
D gene: NA
CDR3 DNA: TGTGCCAGCAGTAGGGGGACCTCCTACAATGAGCAGTTCTTC
CDR3 protein: CASSRGTSYNEQFF

V gene: TRBV25-1
J gene: TRBJ1-4
clone size: NA
D gene: NA
CDR3 DNA: TGTGCCAGCAGTGAGGGGGGGCAGCTGTTTTTT
CDR3 protein: CASSEGGQLFF

V gene: TRBV5-6
J gene: TRBJ2-5
clone size: NA
D gene: TRBD2
CDR3 DNA: TGTGCCAGCAGCTTGCTCCTAGCGGGGCAGGGCGGGTACCAAGAGACCCAGTACTTC
CDR3 protein: CASSLLLAGQGGYQETQYF

V gene: TRBV28
J gene: TRBJ2-7
clone size: NA
D gene: TRBD1
CDR3 DNA: TGTGCCAGCACCCTAGGGGGACAGGGGGCGGTGAGCTCCTACGAGCAGTACTTC
CDR3 protein: CASTLGGQGAVSSYEQYF

V gene: TRBV28
J gene: TRBJ2-1
clone size: NA
D gene: NA
CDR3 DNA: TGTGCCAGCAAGATGGCAGGGGCACGAATTTCCAATGAGCAGTTCTTC
CDR3 protein: CASKMAGARISNEQFF

V gene: TRBV2
J gene: TRBJ1-5
clone size: NA
D gene: NA
CDR3 DNA: TGTGCCAGCAGAGTTAGCGGGGGGGATACGCAGCCCCAGCATTTT
CDR3 protein: CASRVSGGDTQPQHF

V gene: TRBV6-6
J gene: TRBJ1-2
clone size: few
D gene: TRBD1
CDR3 DNA: TGTGCCAGCAGTTACGGGACAGGGGGAAATGGCTACACCTTC
CDR3 protein: CASSYGTGGNGYTF

V gene: TRBV7-2
J gene: TRBJ2-7
clone size: once
D gene: TRBD2
CDR3 DNA: TGTGCCAGCAGCTTAAGAACTAGCGGGGGGGCCGGAGAGTACTTC
CDR3 protein: CASSLRTSGGAGEYF

V gene: TRBV7-2
J gene: TRBJ1-1
clone size: NA
D gene: NA
CDR3 DNA: TGTGCCAGCAGCTTAAAGGTGGGCACTGAAGCTTTCTTT
CDR3 protein: CASSLKVGTEAFF

V gene: TRBV2
J gene: TRBJ2-3
clone size: NA
D gene: TRBD2
CDR3 DNA: TGTGCCAGCAGTGCGGCGGGACTAGCACGGGTCGGTACGCAGTATTTT
CDR3 protein: CASSAAGLARVGTQYF

V gene: TRBV28
J gene: TRBJ1-1
clone size: NA
D gene: NA
CDR3 DNA: TGTGCCAGCAGTTTAAGTCACGACGGTGAAGCTTTCTTT
CDR3 protein: CASSLSHDGEAFF

V gene: TRBV2
J gene: TRBJ2-1
clone size: NA
D gene: NA
CDR3 DNA: TGTGCCAGCAATTTTCTTGGCTTAGGGGTCAATGAGCAGTTCTTC
CDR3 protein: CASNFLGLGVNEQFF

V gene: TRBV19
J gene: TRBJ1-5
clone size: once
D gene: NA
CDR3 DNA: TGTGCCAGTAGTATAAAGTCGACAGTATATAGCAATCAGCCCCAGCATTTT
CDR3 protein: CASSIKSTVYSNQPQHF

V gene: TRBV30
J gene: TRBJ2-7
clone size: NA
D gene: NA
CDR3 DNA: TGTGCCTGGAGTGTAGGTAGTTCCTACGAGCAGTACTTC
CDR3 protein: CAWSVGSSYEQYF

V gene: TRBV4-1
J gene: TRBJ1-2
clone size: NA
D gene: NA
CDR3 DNA: TGCGCCAGCAGCCAAGAGGCTGGCAGGGTCTATGGCTACACCTTC
CDR3 protein: CASSQEAGRVYGYTF

V gene: TRBV7-9
J gene: TRBJ2-7
clone size: once
D gene: TRBD1
CDR3 DNA: TGTGCCAGCAGCTTAGCCGGACAGGGGGCGCGGTACGAGCAGTACTTC
CDR3 protein: CASSLAGQGARYEQYF

V gene: TRBV5-1
J gene: TRBJ1-5
clone size: NA
D gene: NA
CDR3 DNA: TGCGCCAGCAGTTATACGGACAGCTTTAATCAGCCCCAGCATTTT
CDR3 protein: CASSYTDSFNQPQHF

V gene: TRBV28
J gene: TRBJ2-3
clone size: NA
D gene: NA
CDR3 DNA: TGTGCCAGCATTAAGGGACATCCCACAGATACGCAGTATTTT
CDR3 protein: CASIKGHPTDTQYF

V gene: TRBV5-1
J gene: TRBJ1-4
clone size: NA
D gene: NA
CDR3 DNA: TGCGCCAGCAGCTCCTTCCCGGGGGACGCGGATGAAAAACTGTTTTTT
CDR3 protein: CASSSFPGDADEKLFF

V gene: TRBV18
J gene: TRBJ2-5
clone size: few
D gene: NA
CDR3 DNA: TGTGCCAGCTCACCACCGGGCCAAGAGACCCAGTACTTC
CDR3 protein: CASSPPGQETQYF

V gene: TRBV29-1
J gene: TRBJ2-1
clone size: few
D gene: TRBD1
CDR3 DNA: TGCAGCGTTGTCAAGGGTCGGGACAGGGGGCTGGATGAGCAGTTCTTC
CDR3 protein: CSVVKGRDRGLDEQFF

V gene: TRBV7-9
J gene: TRBJ1-2
clone size: once
D gene: NA
CDR3 DNA: TGTGCCAGCAGCCCGGCAGGTCCCGGATATGGCTACACCTTC
CDR3 protein: CASSPAGPGYGYTF

V gene: TRBV10-3
J gene: TRBJ2-1
clone size: NA
D gene: TRBD2
CDR3 DNA: TGTGCCATCAGTGGGGCTAGCGGGTCCTACAATGAGCAGTTCTTC
CDR3 protein: CAISGASGSYNEQFF